This entry concerns a single T cell receptor (beta chain). This entry is derived from a study of technical replicates of blood from a handful of donors. TCRdb keeps only in-frame clones here, not all; method: immunoSEQ multiplex PCR. The data contain tens of thousands of clones, approximately 94% of them singletons. The V gene's germline CDR1 is SGHTA and CDR2 FQGNSA. The CDR3 runs 13 residues. The germline V and J ends were trimmed by 2 bases and 5 bases, with 9 bases remaining between them. Sequenced material: T cells isolated from PBMCs. The V gene is TRBV7-2, the J gene TRBJ1-2; D gene uncertain. This receptor was obtained from a human donor in good health. The CDR3 DNA follows: TGTGCCAGCAGCTTATCTATCATTTATGGCTACACCTTC. Its protein is CASSLSIIYGYTF.